Below are 13 T cell receptor beta chains sequenced from a single sample in a study of graft-versus-host responses after intestinal transplantation. These TCRs' antigens remain unknown. Measured with immunoSEQ multiplex PCR; TCRdb has only the in-frame clones, and not every one. The sample lists over 100,000 clones, around 93% occurring once. The specimen comprised unstimulated CD4+ T cells sorted from spleen or lymph node cells, sampled before intestinal transplant. These receptors were taken from a human donor who received an intestinal transplant.

V and J are TRBV28 and TRBJ1-1, with D unclear. The CDR3 spans 12 residues. Germline lookup yields CDR1 MDHEN and CDR2 SYDVKM. V lost 3 bases and J lost 6, with 8 bases in between. In DNA form, the CDR3 reads TGTGCCAGCAGTTTTAACTGGGCTGAAGCTTTCTTT. It is translated as CASSFNWAEAFF.

The V gene is TRBV6-6, the J gene TRBJ1-1; D is possibly TRBD1 (5 bases). The CDR3 runs 13 residues. V was clipped by 7 bases and J by 11 bases, with 20 bases between them. CDR1 MNHNY and CDR2 SVGAGI come from the germline V gene (reference sequence). In DNA, the CDR3 is TGTGCCAGCACAATACCCCAGGGTAGGGCGGCTTTCTTT. Encoded protein: CASTIPQGRAAFF.

J is TRBJ2-7 and V is TRBV6-5; D remains unclear. Trimming cost V 6 bases and J 2 bases, with 8 bases left between them. Germline V lookup: CDR1 MNHEY, CDR2 SVGAGI. The CDR3 contains 12 residues. As DNA, the CDR3 is TGTGCCAGCAGGGGGTCTACCTACGAGCAGTACTTC. Translating it yields CASRGSTYEQYF.

V gene TRBV2 combines with J gene TRBJ2-7; no definite D call. The CDR3 covers 10 residues. Germline V CDR1 and CDR2: SNHLY, FYNNEI. The V and J ends lost 4 bases and 3 bases respectively, with 1 base between them. CDR3 loop: CASSVYEQYF. In DNA, the CDR3 is TGTGCCAGCAGTGTCTACGAGCAGTACTTC. The variable domain in full, completed from reference TRBV2 and TRBJ2-7, reads EPEVTQTPSHQVTQMGQEVILRCVPISNHLYFYWYRQILGQKVEFLVSFYNNEISEKSEIFDDQFSVERPDGSNFTLKIRSTKLEDSAMYFCASSVYEQYFGPGTRLTVT.

The V call is TRBV6-5, the J call TRBJ2-5; 10 bases match TRBD2. The CDR3 is 16 residues long. V trimming: 2 bases; J trimming: 5 bases; junction bases outside the gene matches: 8. Germline V gene lookup returns CDR1 MNHEY and CDR2 SVGAGI. The CDR3 DNA sequence: TGTGCCAGCAGTTACGGAGCGGGAGGGCCGGGGGAGACCCAGTACTTC. It codes for CASSYGAGGPGETQYF.

V is TRBV19 and J is TRBJ1-5; unclear D gene. The CDR3 consists of 16 residues. Trimming cost V 5 bases and J 4 bases, with 18 bases left between them. Germline assignment: CDR1 LNHDA and CDR2 SQIVND (reference sequence). The CDR3 sequence: CASSESLGPSNQPQHF. The CDR3 DNA reads TGTGCCAGTAGTGAATCCCTGGGTCCGTCTAATCAGCCCCAGCATTTT. The full variable domain, its missing parts supplied by reference TRBV19 and TRBJ1-5, is DGGITQSPKYLFRKEGQNVTLSCEQNLNHDAMYWYRQDPGQGLRLIYYSQIVNDFQKGDIAEGYSVSREKKESFPLTVTSAQKNPTAFYLCASSESLGPSNQPQHFGDGTRLSIL.

This clone was detected once. This chain joins TRBV7-2 and TRBJ2-1; possible D gene TRBD1, 6 bases. CDR3 length: 15 residues. V gave up 5 bases and J gave up 12 bases, with 23 bases separating them. Germline V gene data show CDR1 as SGHTA and CDR2 as FQGNSA. The DNA of the CDR3 is TGTGCCAGCAGCACGGGACATCGGGTGGGCTGGGGGCAGTTCTTC. Encoded protein: CASSTGHRVGWGQFF.

The V and J genes are TRBV30 and TRBJ2-2; D is undetermined. V lost 3 bases to trimming and J lost 4 bases, with 18 bases between them. The CDR3 totals 16 residues. In germline, CDR1 is GTSNPN, CDR2 SVGIG (reference sequence). CDR3 sequence: CAWSSVGMRGTGELFF. In nucleotides, the CDR3 is TGTGCCTGGAGCTCGGTTGGGATGCGAGGCACCGGGGAGCTGTTTTTT.

In this sample, this clone turned up a few times. The chain couples TRBV18 to TRBJ2-7; D is unclear. CDR3 size: 13 residues. Germline V gene sequence: CDR1 KGHSH, CDR2 LQKENI. V was trimmed by 3 bases and J by 1 base, leaving 7 bases between them. The CDR3 bases are TGTGCCAGCTCACCCCCTAAGTCCTACGAGCAGTACTTC. As protein: CASSPPKSYEQYF.

The chain employs TRBV14 and TRBJ1-1; D might be TRBD1 (5 bases). Trimming stripped 6 bases from V and 5 bases from J, with 16 bases between. The CDR3 consists of 14 residues. Germline CDR1 SGHDN, CDR2 FVKESK. The CDR3 here is CASSLRFGGTEAFF. The CDR3 nucleotides are TGTGCCAGCAGTCTCCGGTTTGGGGGGACTGAAGCTTTCTTT.

This chain links TRBV18 with TRBJ1-4; possibly TRBD1 for D (5 bases). CDR1 and CDR2 from the germline V gene are KGHSH and LQKENI. Between the trimmed V and J ends, which lost 6 bases and 5 bases, there was a span of 10 bases. CDR3 length equals 13 residues. The DNA for the CDR3 is TGTGCCAGCTCGCGGGGGGGAAATGAAAAACTGTTTTTT. Its translation is CASSRGGNEKLFF.

The V gene is TRBV11-2, the J gene TRBJ2-7, with 9 bases identical to TRBD1. The CDR3 runs to 15 residues. Germline CDR1 SGHAT, CDR2 FQNNGV. V gave up 6 bases and J gave up 3 bases; unmatched junction bases: 9. CDR3 sequence: CASRLGQGNLYEQYF. Written as DNA, the CDR3 is TGTGCCAGCAGATTGGGACAGGGAAACCTCTACGAGCAGTACTTC. The variable domain in full, with the rest retrieved from reference TRBV11-2 and TRBJ2-7, is EAGVAQSPRYKIIEKRQSVAFWCNPISGHATLYWYQQILGQGPKLLIQFQNNGVVDDSQLPKDRFSAERLKGVDSTLKIQPAKLEDSAVYLCASRLGQGNLYEQYFGPGTRLTVT.

V usage is TRBV27 and J usage is TRBJ2-1, with D maybe TRBD1 (5 bases). Trimming removed 4 bases from V and 5 bases from J, with 12 bases in between. CDR1 is MNHEY, CDR2 SMNVEV, per germline (reference sequence). This CDR3 contains 14 residues. CDR3 sequence (DNA): TGTGCCAGCAGTTGGGCTAGGACACACAATGAGCAGTTCTTC. This codes for CASSWARTHNEQFF.